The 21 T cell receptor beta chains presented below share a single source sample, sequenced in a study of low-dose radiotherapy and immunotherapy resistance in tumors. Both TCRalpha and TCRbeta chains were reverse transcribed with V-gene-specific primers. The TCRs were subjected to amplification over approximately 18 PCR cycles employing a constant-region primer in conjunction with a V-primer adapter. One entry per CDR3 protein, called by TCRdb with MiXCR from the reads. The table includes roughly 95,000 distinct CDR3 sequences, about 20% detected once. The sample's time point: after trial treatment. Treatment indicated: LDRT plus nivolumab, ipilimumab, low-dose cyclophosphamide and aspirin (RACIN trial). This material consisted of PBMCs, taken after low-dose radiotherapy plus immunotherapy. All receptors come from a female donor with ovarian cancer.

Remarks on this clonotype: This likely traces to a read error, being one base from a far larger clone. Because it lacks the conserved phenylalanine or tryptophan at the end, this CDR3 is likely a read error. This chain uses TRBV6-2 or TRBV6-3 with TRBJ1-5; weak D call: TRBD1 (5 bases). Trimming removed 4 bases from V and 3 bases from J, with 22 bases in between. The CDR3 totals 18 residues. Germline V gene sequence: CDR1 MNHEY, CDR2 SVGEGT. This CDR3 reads CASSLPTGRESVNQPQHI. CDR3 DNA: TGTGCCAGCAGTTTACCCACGGGCAGGGAGAGTGTCAATCAGCCCCAGCATATT.

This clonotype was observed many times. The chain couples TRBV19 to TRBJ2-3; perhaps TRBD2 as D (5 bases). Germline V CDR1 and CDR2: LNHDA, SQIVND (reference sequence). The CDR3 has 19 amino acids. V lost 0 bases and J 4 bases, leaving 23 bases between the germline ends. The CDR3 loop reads CASSIDLGGPLSEADTQYF. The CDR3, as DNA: TGTGCCAGTAGTATAGATCTTGGAGGTCCATTATCAGAGGCAGATACGCAGTATTTT.

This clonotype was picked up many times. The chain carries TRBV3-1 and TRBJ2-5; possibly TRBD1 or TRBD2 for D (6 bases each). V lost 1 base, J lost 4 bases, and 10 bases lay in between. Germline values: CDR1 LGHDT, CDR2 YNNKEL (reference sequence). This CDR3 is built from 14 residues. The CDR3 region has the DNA TGTGCCAGCAGCCAAGTGGGGGGCAGAGAGACCCAGTACTTC. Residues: CASSQVGGRETQYF.

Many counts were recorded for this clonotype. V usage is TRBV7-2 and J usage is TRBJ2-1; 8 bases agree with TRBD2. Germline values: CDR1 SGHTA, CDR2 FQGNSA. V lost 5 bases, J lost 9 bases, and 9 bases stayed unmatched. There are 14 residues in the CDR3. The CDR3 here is CASSPPAGGTEQFF. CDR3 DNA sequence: TGTGCCAGCAGCCCCCCCGCGGGAGGAACTGAGCAGTTCTTC. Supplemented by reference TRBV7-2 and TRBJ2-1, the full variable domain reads GAGVSQSPSNKVTEKGKDVELRCDPISGHTALYWYRQSLGQGLEFLIYFQGNSAPDKSGLPSDRFSAERTGGSVSTLTIQRTQQEDSAVYLCASSPPAGGTEQFFGPGTRLTVL.

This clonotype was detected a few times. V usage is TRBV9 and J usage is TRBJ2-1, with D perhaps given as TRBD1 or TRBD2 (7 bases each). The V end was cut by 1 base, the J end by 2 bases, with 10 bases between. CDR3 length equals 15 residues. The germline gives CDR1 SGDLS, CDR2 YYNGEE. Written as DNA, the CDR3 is TGTGCCAGCAGCGTACAGGGGGGGACCTACAATGAGCAGTTCTTC. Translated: CASSVQGGTYNEQFF. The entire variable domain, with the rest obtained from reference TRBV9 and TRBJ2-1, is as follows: DSGVTQTPKHLITATGQRVTLRCSPRSGDLSVYWYQQSLDQGLQFLIQYYNGEERAKGNILERFSAQQFPDLHSELNLSSLELGDSALYFCASSVQGGTYNEQFFGPGTRLTVL.

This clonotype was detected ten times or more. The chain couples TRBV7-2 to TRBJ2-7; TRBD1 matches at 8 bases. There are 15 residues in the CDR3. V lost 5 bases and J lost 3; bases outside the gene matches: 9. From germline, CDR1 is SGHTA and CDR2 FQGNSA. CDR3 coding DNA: TGTGCCAGCAGCCCTATTGCCACAGGGGGCTACGAGCAGTACTTC. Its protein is CASSPIATGGYEQYF. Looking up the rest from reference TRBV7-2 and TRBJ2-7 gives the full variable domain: GAGVSQSPSNKVTEKGKDVELRCDPISGHTALYWYRQSLGQGLEFLIYFQGNSAPDKSGLPSDRFSAERTGGSVSTLTIQRTQQEDSAVYLCASSPIATGGYEQYFGPGTRLTVT.

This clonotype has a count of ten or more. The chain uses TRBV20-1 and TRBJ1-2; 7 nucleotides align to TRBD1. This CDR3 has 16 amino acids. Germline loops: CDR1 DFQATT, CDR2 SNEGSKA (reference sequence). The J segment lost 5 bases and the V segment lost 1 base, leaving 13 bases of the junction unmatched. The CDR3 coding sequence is TGCAGTGCTAGAGCAGACAGGGTCGAGGGAAAGTATGGCTACACCTTC. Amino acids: CSARADRVEGKYGYTF.

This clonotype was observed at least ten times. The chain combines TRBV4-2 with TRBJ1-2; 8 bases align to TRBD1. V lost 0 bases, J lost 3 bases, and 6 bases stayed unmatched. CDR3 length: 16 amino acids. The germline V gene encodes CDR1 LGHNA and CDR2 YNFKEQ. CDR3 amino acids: CASSQDSTGVYYGYTF. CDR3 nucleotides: TGTGCCAGCAGCCAAGATTCGACAGGGGTGTACTATGGCTACACCTTC.

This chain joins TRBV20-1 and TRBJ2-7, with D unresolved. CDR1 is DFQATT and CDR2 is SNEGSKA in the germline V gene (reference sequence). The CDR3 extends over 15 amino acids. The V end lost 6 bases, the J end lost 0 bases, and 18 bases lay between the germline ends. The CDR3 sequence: CSATSPGPSSYEQYF. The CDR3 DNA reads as TGCAGTGCAACAAGTCCCGGGCCGAGCTCCTACGAGCAGTACTTC.

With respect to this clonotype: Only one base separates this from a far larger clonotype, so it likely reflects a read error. CDR3 sequence: CSSRGQGSYNEQFF. CDR3 nucleotide sequence: TGTTCCAGCAGGGGGCAGGGATCGTACAATGAGCAGTTCTTC. This chain uses TRBV6-1 with TRBJ2-1; 8 bases are shared with TRBD1. The CDR3 extends over 14 amino acids. Germline assignment: CDR1 MNHNS and CDR2 SASEGT.

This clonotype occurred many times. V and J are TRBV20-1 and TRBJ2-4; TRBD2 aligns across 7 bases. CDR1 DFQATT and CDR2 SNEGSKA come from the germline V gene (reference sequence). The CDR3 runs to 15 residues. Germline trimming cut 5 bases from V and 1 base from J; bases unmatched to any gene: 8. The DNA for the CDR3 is TGCAGTGCTCCCGTTGGGGGGGGGGCCAAAAACATTCAGTACTTC. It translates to CSAPVGGGAKNIQYF.

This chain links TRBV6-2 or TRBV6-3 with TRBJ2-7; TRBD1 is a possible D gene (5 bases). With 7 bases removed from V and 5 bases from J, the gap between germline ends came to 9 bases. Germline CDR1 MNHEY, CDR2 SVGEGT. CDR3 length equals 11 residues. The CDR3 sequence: CASKTGHEQYF. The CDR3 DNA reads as TGTGCCAGCAAAACAGGCCACGAGCAGTACTTC.

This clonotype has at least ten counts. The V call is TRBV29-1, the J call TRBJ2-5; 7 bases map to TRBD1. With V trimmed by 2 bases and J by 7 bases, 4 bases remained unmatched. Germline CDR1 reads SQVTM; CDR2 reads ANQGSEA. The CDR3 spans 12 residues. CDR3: CSVEHRGWTQYF. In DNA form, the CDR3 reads TGCAGCGTTGAACACAGGGGATGGACCCAGTACTTC.

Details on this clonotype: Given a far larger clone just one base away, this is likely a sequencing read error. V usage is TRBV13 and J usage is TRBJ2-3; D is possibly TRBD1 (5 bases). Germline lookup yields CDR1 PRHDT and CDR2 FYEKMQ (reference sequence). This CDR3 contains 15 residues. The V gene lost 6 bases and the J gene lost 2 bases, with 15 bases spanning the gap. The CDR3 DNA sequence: TGTGCCAGCAGTGGTCTTGGGGCCGACACAGATACGCAGTATTTT. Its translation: CASSGLGADTDTQYF.

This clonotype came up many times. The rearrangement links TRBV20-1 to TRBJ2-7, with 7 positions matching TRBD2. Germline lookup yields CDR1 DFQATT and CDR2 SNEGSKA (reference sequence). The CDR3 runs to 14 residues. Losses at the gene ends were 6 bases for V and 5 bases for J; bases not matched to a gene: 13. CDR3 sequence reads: CSAPGGGSRDEQYF. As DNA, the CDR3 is TGCAGTGCCCCGGGGGGAGGTAGCCGCGACGAGCAGTACTTC.

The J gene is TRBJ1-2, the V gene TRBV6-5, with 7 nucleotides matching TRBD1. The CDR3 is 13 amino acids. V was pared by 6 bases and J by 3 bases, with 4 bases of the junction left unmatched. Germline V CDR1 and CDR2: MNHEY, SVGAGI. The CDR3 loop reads CASSPGGYYGYTF. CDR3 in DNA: TGTGCCAGCAGCCCAGGGGGTTACTATGGCTACACCTTC.

The CDR3 DNA reads as TGTGCCAGTAGTGGTCCGGGGCCCAATCAGCCCCAGCATTTT. The encoded protein is CASSGPGPNQPQHF. This chain connects TRBV19 to TRBJ1-5, with a weak D call TRBD1 (5 bases). There are 14 residues in the CDR3. V lost 5 bases and J 3 bases, leaving 11 bases between the germline ends. Germline V gene data show CDR1 as LNHDA and CDR2 as SQIVND (reference sequence).

The CDR3 sequence: CASSDGTVNTEAFF. CDR3 nucleotide sequence: TGTGCCAGCAGTGACGGGACAGTGAACACTGAAGCTTTCTTT. V and J are TRBV12-3 or TRBV12-4 and TRBJ1-1, with TRBD1 identical over 7 bases. The CDR3 extends over 14 amino acids. The V gene end was trimmed by 5 bases and the J gene end by 0 bases; junction bases not matched to a gene: 3.

CDR3 sequence reads: CSLGGDYGYTF. The CDR3, as DNA: TGCAGCCTAGGGGGGGACTATGGCTACACCTTC. The rearrangement links TRBV29-1 to TRBJ1-2, with D perhaps TRBD1 (6 bases). The V end lost 8 bases, the J end lost 3 bases, and 10 bases lay between the germline ends. Germline V gene lookup returns CDR1 SQVTM and CDR2 ANQGSEA. The CDR3 length is 11 residues.

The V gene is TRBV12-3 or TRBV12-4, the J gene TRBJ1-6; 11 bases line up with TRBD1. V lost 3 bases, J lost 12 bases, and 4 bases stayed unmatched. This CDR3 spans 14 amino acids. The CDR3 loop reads CASSLGTGGVPLHF. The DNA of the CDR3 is TGTGCCAGCAGTTTGGGGACAGGGGGGGTACCCCTCCACTTT.

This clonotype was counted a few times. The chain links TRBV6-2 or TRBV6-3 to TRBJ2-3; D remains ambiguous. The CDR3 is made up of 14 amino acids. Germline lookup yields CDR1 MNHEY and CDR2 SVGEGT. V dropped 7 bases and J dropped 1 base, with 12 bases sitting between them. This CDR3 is CASKTTVRTDTQYF. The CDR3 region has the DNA TGTGCCAGCAAAACGACGGTGCGCACAGATACGCAGTATTTT.